The T cell receptor beta chain under discussion was sequenced for a study of CD8+ T cells in alopecia areata. Treatment described: oral pan-JAK inhibitor, 5-10 mg twice daily. Germline V gene data show CDR1 as SGHAT and CDR2 as FQDESV (reference sequence). Trimming at V came to 2 bases and at J to 6 bases, leaving 5 bases not matched to a gene. This CDR3 is 15 amino acids long. cDNA serving as the sequencing template came from extracted, reverse transcribed RNA. Clones were read by immunoSEQ multiplex PCR, and TCRdb kept only the in-frame ones, dropping some. Of roughly 200,000 clones listed, more than 30% are singletons.

The sequence came from a human donor with alopecia areata. This chain joins TRBV11-1 and TRBJ2-2, with 8 bases aligning to TRBD1. Sequences were derived from CD4+ T cells sorted from blood, sampled at approximately week 31, from a patient treated with tofacitinib. The CDR3 is CASSLTTGVAGELFF. Here the CDR3 DNA reads TGTGCCAGCAGCTTAACGACAGGGGTGGCCGGGGAGCTGTTTTTT.